The T cell receptor (beta chain) described here comes from a study of blood T cell repertoires in COVID-19. This table comes from immunoSEQ multiplex PCR, and its TCRdb copy is limited to in-frame clones, with some not included. The table includes 250,000 to 400,000 clones, around 88% detected once. This CDR3 is built from 14 residues. Per germline, CDR1 MNHEY and CDR2 SMNVEV (reference sequence). V was pared by 5 bases and J by 7 bases, with 9 bases of the junction left unmatched. This rearrangement joins TRBV27 to TRBJ1-1; 8 bases match TRBD1. The source is a woman in her twenties or thirties with COVID-19, enrolled during active disease. Sequenced sample: peripheral blood. The CDR3 DNA reads as TGTGCCAGCAGTACCGGACAGGGCGTTGGTGAAGCTTTCTTT. It is translated as CASSTGQGVGEAFF.